This T cell receptor (beta chain) derives from a study of blood T cells in healthy people across ages. Study findings and constraints: It was the long-lived donors that had more naive CD4+ cells and higher diversity than aged donors. Researchers said unsorted PBMCs prevented a conclusive naive versus antigen-experienced comparison.

Unmatched junction bases numbered 12, after V lost 7 bases and J lost 0 bases. This CDR3 is 17 amino acids long. Looked up from germline, CDR1 is MNHNS and CDR2 is SASEGT. Notes on this clonotype: Its antigen is not identified.

The study recruited healthy Caucasian donors from Russia who were aged about 6 to 95. A second roughly 6 to 11 cycle PCR used barcoded and J-beta primers. TCRdb re-derived calls from the 5' RACE reads in MiXCR, one entry per CDR3 protein. The sample includes roughly 1.5 million distinct CDR3 sequences, approximately 43% seen only once; the top ten take less than 5%. This chain links TRBV6-1 with TRBJ2-5, with 9 bases aligning to TRBD2. The receptor comes from a woman aged 18 to 35 in good health. The specimen sequenced was blood. CDR3 sequence reads: CASTTTGSGGNQETQYF. CDR3 nucleotide sequence: TGTGCCAGCACCACCACGGGTAGCGGGGGTAACCAAGAGACCCAGTACTTC.